This TCR beta chain derives from a study of post-analysis software for immune sequencing data. Study-level results: TRBV5-6, TRBV5-1 and TRBV20-1 belonged to a set of a few TRBV segments that were more frequent in patients than controls.

Unique molecular identifiers were built into the TCR beta cDNA libraries. TCRdb re-called the PCR reads with MiXCR, one entry per CDR3 protein. The table has some 690,000 distinct CDR3 sequences, less than 35% seen once. Germline V CDR1 and CDR2: SQVTM, ANQGSEA. This CDR3 is 10 amino acids long. Trimming left V 6 bases short and J 9 bases short, with 9 bases between. Regarding this clonotype: The antigen is unknown. A much larger clone is a single base away; this may be a read error.

The chain employs TRBV29-1 and TRBJ2-1; D is undetermined. Input material: blood. The origin of this receptor is a girl aged 5 to 17 with multiple sclerosis. The CDR3 nucleotides are TGCAGCGTGACCAGTAGTGAGCAGTTCTTC. This translates into CSVTSSEQFF.